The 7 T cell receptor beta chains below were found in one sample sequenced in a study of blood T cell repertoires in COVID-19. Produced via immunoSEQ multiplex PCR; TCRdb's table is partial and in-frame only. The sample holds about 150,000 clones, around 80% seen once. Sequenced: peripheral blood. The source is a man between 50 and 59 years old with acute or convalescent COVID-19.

The CDR3 spells CASSRRNSPEAFF. CDR3 bases: TGTGCCAGCAGCCGAAGGAACAGCCCTGAAGCTTTCTTT. The rearrangement links TRBV2 to TRBJ1-1; no reliable D call. The germline V gene has CDR1 SNHLY and CDR2 FYNNEI. Trimming removed 6 bases at V and 6 bases at J, with 14 bases between. This CDR3 spans 13 amino acids.

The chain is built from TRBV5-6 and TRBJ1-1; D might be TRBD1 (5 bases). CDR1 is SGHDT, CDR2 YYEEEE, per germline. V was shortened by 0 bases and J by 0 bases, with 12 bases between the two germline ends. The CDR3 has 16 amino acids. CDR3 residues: CASSLVAGNLNTEAFF. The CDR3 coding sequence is TGTGCCAGCAGCTTGGTCGCAGGGAATTTGAACACTGAAGCTTTCTTT.

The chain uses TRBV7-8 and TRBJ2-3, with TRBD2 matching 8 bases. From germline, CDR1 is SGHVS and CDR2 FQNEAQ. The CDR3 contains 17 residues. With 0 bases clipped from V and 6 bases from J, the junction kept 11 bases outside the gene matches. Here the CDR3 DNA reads TGTGCCAGCAGCTTAGCGAGACTAGCGCTAGGAAGGGATACGCAGTATTTT. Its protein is CASSLARLALGRDTQYF.

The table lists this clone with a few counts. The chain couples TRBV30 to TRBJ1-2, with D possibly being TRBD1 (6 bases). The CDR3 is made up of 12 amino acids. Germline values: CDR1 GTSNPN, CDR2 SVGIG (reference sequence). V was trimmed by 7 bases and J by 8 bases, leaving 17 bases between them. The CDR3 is CAFRGGSGGYTF. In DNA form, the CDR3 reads TGTGCCTTTAGGGGGGGAAGTGGCGGCTACACCTTC.

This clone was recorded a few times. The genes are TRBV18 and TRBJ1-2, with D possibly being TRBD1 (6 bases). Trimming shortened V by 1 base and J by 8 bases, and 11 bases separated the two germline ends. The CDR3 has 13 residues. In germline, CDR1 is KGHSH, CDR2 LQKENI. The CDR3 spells CASSPQGDRGYTF. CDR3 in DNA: TGTGCCAGCTCACCACAGGGGGATAGAGGCTACACCTTC. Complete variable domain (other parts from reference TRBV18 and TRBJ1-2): NAGVMQNPRHLVRRRGQEARLRCSPMKGHSHVYWYRQLPEEGLKFMVYLQKENIIDESGMPKERFSAEFPKEGPSILRIQQVVRGDSAAYFCASSPQGDRGYTFGSGTRLTVV.

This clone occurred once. The CDR3 spells CASRIQGIGELFF. CDR3 sequence (DNA): TGTGCCAGCAGGATTCAGGGGATCGGGGAGCTGTTTTTT. The rearrangement joins TRBV2 to TRBJ2-2, with D maybe TRBD1 (6 bases). With 6 bases removed from V and 7 bases from J, the gap between germline ends came to 12 bases. Germline V gene data show CDR1 as SNHLY and CDR2 as FYNNEI. The CDR3 covers 13 residues.

CDR3 amino acids: CASSWGGGGAPYEQYF. In nucleotides, the CDR3 is TGTGCCAGCAGCTGGGGCGGCGGGGGGGCCCCTTACGAGCAGTACTTC. The chain carries TRBV7-2 and TRBJ2-7, with 9 positions matching TRBD2. The trim removed 4 bases at V and 4 bases at J, leaving 11 bases unmatched. The germline CDR1 and CDR2 sequences are SGHTA and FQGNSA. This CDR3 region has 16 residues. The variable domain in full, completed from reference TRBV7-2 and TRBJ2-7, reads GAGVSQSPSNKVTEKGKDVELRCDPISGHTALYWYRQSLGQGLEFLIYFQGNSAPDKSGLPSDRFSAERTGGSVSTLTIQRTQQEDSAVYLCASSWGGGGAPYEQYFGPGTRLTVT.